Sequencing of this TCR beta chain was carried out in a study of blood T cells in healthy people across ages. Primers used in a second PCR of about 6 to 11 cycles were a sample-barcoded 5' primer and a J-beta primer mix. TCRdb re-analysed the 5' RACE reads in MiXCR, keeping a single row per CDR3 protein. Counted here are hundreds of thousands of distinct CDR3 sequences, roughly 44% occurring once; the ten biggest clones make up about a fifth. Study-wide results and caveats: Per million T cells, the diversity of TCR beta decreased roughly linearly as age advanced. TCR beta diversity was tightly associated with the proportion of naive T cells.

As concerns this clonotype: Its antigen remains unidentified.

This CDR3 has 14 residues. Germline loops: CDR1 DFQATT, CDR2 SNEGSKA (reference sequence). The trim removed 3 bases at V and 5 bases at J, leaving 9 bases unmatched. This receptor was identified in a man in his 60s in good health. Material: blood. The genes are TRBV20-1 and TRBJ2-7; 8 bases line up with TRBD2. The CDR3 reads CSARIAGIPHEQYF. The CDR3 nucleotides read TGCAGTGCTAGGATAGCGGGAATTCCCCACGAGCAGTACTTC.